What follows describes a single T cell receptor beta chain. Its specificity is unknown. This CDR3 comprises 16 residues. V lost 4 bases to trimming and J lost 0 bases; unmatched junction nucleotides: 5. Germline CDR1 is SGHNT and CDR2 is YENEEA. Method: immunoSEQ multiplex PCR; TCRdb's copy keeps in-frame clones and lacks some. The table records over 100,000 clones, about 85% of them present only once. This entry belongs to a study of T cell responses to AZD1222 COVID-19 vaccine. Study-level findings and limits: Regions 160-218 and 743-854 dominated among vaccine-associated CD4 TCRs spanning spike. Unmutated regions of variants are reportedly targeted by nearly half of spike-specific TCRs. Rises in breadth and depth of Spike-specific TCRs came after two AZD1222 doses.

The genes are TRBV11-3 and TRBJ2-3; 9 nucleotides line up with TRBD1. The clonotype comes from an adult who received the AZD1222 COVID-19 vaccine. The source was peripheral blood, collected 28 days after the second AZD1222 dose. CDR3 in amino acids: CASSYMTGGSTDTQYF. The CDR3 DNA follows: TGTGCCAGCAGCTATATGACAGGGGGTAGCACAGATACGCAGTATTTT.